One sample yielded the 2 T cell receptor beta chains listed below, sequenced in a study of cytomegalovirus exposure and HLA in healthy donors (dated by TCRdb to about 2017). Library preparation used the immunoSEQ multiplex PCR assay. For the multiplex PCR, a mixture combining 60 forward primers for TCR Vbeta segments and 13 reverse primers for TCR Jbeta segments was used. This immuneACCESS table, as held by TCRdb, lists in-frame sequences with V and J called but not all clones. Of the missing ones, under half trace to an unresolved V gene in checked studies; the others have no known cause. The sample table lists about 160,000 clones, around three quarters of them with a count of one. The ten largest clones represent approximately 2.1% of the sample. The sample comprised PBMCs. The receptors shown here come from a man between 45 and 60 years old in good health and CMV-seropositive.

The rearrangement uses TRBV18 and TRBJ1-1; 12 bases are shared with TRBD1. The germline CDR1 and CDR2 sequences are KGHSH and LQKENI. V dropped 2 bases and J dropped 5; count of bases not matched to a gene: 9. This CDR3 has 17 amino acids. DNA of the CDR3: TGTGCCAGCTCACCATCCGGGACAGGGGGCCTGGGGACTGAAGCTTTCTTT. Protein: CASSPSGTGGLGTEAFF.

The V call is TRBV19, the J call TRBJ2-7; 8 nucleotides line up with TRBD1. V lost 0 bases and J lost 3; bases outside the gene matches: 4. Looked up from germline, CDR1 is LNHDA and CDR2 is SQIVND (reference sequence). This CDR3 comprises 15 residues. CDR3 DNA: TGTGCCAGTAGTATAGACGGAGACAGGGGCTACGAGCAGTACTTC. Its translation is CASSIDGDRGYEQYF.